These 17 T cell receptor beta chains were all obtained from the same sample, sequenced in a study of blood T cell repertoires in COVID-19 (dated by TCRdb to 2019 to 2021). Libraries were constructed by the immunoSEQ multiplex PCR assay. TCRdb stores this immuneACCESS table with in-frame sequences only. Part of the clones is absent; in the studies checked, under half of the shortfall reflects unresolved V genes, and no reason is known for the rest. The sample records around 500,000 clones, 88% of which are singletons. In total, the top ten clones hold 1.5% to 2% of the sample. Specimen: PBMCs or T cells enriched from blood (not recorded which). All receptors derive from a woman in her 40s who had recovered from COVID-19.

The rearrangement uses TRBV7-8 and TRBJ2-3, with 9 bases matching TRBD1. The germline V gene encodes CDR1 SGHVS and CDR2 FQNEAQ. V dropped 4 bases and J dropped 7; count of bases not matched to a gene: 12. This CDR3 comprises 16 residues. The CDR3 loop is CASSSWTGETLYTQYF. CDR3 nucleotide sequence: TGTGCCAGCAGCTCTTGGACAGGGGAGACCCTTTATACGCAGTATTTT.

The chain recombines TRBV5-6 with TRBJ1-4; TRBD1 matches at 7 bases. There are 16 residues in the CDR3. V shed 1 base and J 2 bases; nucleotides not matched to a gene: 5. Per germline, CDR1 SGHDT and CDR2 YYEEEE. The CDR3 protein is CASSLYRGRTNEKLFF. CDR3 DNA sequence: TGTGCCAGCAGCTTGTACAGGGGTAGGACTAATGAAAAACTGTTTTTT.

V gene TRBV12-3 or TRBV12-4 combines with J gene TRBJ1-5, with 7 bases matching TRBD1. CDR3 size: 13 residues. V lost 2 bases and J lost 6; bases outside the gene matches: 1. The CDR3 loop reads CASSLQGGQPQHF. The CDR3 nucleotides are TGTGCCAGCAGTTTACAGGGGGGTCAGCCCCAGCATTTT.

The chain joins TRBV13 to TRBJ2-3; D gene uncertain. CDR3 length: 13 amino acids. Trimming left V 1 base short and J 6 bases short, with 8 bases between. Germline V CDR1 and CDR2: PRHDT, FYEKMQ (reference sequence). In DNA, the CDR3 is TGTGCCAGCAGCTTAGACTCCATTGATACGCAGTATTTT. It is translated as CASSLDSIDTQYF.

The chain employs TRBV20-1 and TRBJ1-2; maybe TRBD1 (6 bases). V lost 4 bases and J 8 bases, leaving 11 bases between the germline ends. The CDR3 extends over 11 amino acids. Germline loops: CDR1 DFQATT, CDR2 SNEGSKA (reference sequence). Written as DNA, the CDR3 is TGCAGTGCTACCGAAGGGGGAGGCTACACCTTC. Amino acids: CSATEGGGYTF.

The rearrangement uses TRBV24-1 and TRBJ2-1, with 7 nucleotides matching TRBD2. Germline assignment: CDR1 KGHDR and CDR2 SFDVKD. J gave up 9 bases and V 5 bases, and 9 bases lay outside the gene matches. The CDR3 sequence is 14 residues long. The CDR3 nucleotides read TGTGCCACCAGTGGGGCGGGAGACCCGGGTGAGCAGTTCTTC. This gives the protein CATSGAGDPGEQFF.

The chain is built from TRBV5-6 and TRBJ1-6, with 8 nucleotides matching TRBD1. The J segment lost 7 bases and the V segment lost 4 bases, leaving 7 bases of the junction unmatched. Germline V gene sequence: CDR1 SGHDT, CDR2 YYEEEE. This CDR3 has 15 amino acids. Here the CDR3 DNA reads TGTGCCAGCAGCCGCCAGGGGGCGGGAAATTCACCCCTCCACTTT. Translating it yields CASSRQGAGNSPLHF.

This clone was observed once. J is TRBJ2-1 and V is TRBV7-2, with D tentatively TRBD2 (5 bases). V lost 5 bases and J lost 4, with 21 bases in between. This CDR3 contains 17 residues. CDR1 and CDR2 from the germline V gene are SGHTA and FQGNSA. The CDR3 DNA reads TGTGCCAGCAGCCTGACTCGATCGAATAGGGAGTACAATGAGCAGTTCTTC. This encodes CASSLTRSNREYNEQFF.

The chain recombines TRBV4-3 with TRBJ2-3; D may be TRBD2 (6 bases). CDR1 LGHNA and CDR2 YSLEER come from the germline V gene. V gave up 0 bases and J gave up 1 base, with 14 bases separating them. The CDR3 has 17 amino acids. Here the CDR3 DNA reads TGCGCCAGCAGCCAAGATGGGCGGAGGGTGGGCACAGATACGCAGTATTTT. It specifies CASSQDGRRVGTDTQYF.

The CDR3 loop is CATPDSVEDHNTEAFF. Here the CDR3 DNA reads TGTGCCACGCCGGACAGTGTGGAGGACCATAACACTGAAGCTTTCTTT. The chain combines TRBV7-9 with TRBJ1-1; perhaps TRBD1 as D (6 bases). The germline V and J ends were trimmed by 10 bases and 2 bases, with 23 bases remaining between them. This CDR3 has 16 amino acids. Germline loops: CDR1 SEHNR, CDR2 FQNEAQ (reference sequence).

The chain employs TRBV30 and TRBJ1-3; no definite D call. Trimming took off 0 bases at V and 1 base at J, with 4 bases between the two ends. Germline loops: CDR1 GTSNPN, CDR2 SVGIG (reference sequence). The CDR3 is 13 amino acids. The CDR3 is CAWSVNSGNTIYF. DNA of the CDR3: TGTGCCTGGAGTGTTAATTCTGGAAACACCATATATTTT. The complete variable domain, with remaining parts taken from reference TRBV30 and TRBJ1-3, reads SQTIHQWPATLVQPVGSPLSLECTVEGTSNPNLYWYRQAAGRGLQLLFYSVGIGQISSEVPQNLSASRPQDRQFILSSKKLLLSDSGFYLCAWSVNSGNTIYFGEGSWLTVV.

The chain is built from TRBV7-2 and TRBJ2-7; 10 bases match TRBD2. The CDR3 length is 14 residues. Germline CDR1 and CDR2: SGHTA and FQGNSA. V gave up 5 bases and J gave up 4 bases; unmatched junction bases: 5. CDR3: CASSQREGGYEQYF. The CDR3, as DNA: TGTGCCAGCAGCCAGCGGGAGGGCGGTTACGAGCAGTACTTC.

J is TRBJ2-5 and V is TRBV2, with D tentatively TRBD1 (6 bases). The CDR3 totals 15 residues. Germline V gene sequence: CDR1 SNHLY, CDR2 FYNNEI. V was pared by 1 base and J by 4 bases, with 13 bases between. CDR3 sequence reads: CASSEGGQPAETQYF. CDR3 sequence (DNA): TGTGCCAGCAGTGAAGGGGGGCAGCCAGCAGAGACCCAGTACTTC.

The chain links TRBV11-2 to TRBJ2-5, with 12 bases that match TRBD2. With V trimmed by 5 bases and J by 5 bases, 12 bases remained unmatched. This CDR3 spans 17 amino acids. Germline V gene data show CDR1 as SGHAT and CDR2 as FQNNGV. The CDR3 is CASSSREGLAGLETQYF. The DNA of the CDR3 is TGTGCCAGCAGCAGTAGAGAGGGACTAGCGGGTTTGGAGACCCAGTACTTC.

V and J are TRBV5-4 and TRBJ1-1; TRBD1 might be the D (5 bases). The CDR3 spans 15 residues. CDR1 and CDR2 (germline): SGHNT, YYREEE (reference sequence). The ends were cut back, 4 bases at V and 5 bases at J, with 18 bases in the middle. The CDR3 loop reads CASSPDPGEGTEAFF. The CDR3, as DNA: TGTGCCAGCAGCCCCGACCCGGGGGAAGGAACTGAAGCTTTCTTT.

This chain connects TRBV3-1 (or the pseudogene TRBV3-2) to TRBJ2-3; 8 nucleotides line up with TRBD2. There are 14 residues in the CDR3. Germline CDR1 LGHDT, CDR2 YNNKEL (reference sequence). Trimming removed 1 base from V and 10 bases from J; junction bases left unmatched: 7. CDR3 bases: TGTGCCAGCAGCCAAGCGGCCCCCGGGGGGGCGCAGTATTTT. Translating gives CASSQAAPGGAQYF.

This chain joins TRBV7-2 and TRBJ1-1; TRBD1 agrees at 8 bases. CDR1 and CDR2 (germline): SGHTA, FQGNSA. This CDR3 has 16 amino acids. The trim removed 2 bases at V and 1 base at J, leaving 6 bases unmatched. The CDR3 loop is CASSLLYGQGNTEAFF. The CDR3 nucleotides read TGTGCCAGCAGCTTACTATATGGACAGGGGAACACTGAAGCTTTCTTT.